This T cell receptor (beta chain) was sequenced for a study of blood T cell repertoires in COVID-19. Background on the study: Italy, Spain and the United States were the sources of the convalescent and acute COVID-19 samples.

This clone has more than one count but fewer than ten. Here immunoSEQ multiplex PCR was the method, and the copy in TCRdb shows in-frame clones only, minus some. The data contain approximately 250,000 clones, 65% to 90% of them singletons. After removal of 2 bases from V and 7 bases from J, the junction contained 4 bases not matched to a gene. Per germline, CDR1 SGHVS and CDR2 FQNEAQ. There are 14 residues in the CDR3. The chain couples TRBV7-8 to TRBJ1-5; 8 bases agree with TRBD1. This receptor was taken from a man aged 40-49 years who had recovered from COVID-19. Source material: peripheral blood. CDR3 DNA: TGTGCCAGCAGCTTATCAGGGGGCAGGCAGCCCCAGCATTTT. This gives the protein CASSLSGGRQPQHF.